These 31 T cell receptor beta chains were all obtained from the same sample, sequenced in a study of blood T cell repertoires in COVID-19. The repertoire was sequenced with immunoSEQ multiplex PCR; TCRdb's copy has only in-frame clones and lacks some. The sample has around 200,000 clones, about 85% seen once; the top ten hold more than 10%. The sample comprised peripheral blood. Source of these receptors: a young woman who had recovered from COVID-19.

V usage is TRBV30 and J usage is TRBJ1-2; TRBD1 matches at 9 bases. CDR1 and CDR2 (germline): GTSNPN, SVGIG (reference sequence). Trimming removed 0 bases from V and 11 bases from J; junction bases left unmatched: 7. The CDR3 has 13 residues. The CDR3 DNA is TGTGCCTGGAGTGTAGGGGACAGGGCCCGGTACACCTTC. Its translation is CAWSVGDRARYTF.

The chain joins TRBV7-2 to TRBJ2-3; the D gene is possibly TRBD1 (6 bases). Trimming took 1 base from V and 0 from J, leaving 11 bases between them. CDR3 length equals 16 residues. Germline-derived CDR1 and CDR2 are SGHTA and FQGNSA. The CDR3 nucleotides read TGTGCCAGCAGCTTAGGTGTAAGGGGGAGCACAGATACGCAGTATTTT. Protein product: CASSLGVRGSTDTQYF.

The chain couples TRBV29-1 to TRBJ1-2, with D unclear. V dropped 2 bases and J dropped 3 bases, with 10 bases sitting between them. This CDR3 comprises 13 residues. CDR1 is SQVTM and CDR2 is ANQGSEA in the germline V gene. The CDR3 sequence: CSVESPGYYGYTF. The CDR3 nucleotides read TGCAGCGTTGAATCGCCAGGCTACTATGGCTACACCTTC.

This rearrangement joins TRBV19 to TRBJ1-2; 12 positions match TRBD1. This CDR3 has 16 amino acids. The germline V gene encodes CDR1 LNHDA and CDR2 SQIVND (reference sequence). Unmatched junction bases numbered 8, after V lost 6 bases and J lost 3 bases. CDR3 in amino acids: CASSRDRGRSYYGYTF. In nucleotides, the CDR3 is TGTGCCAGTAGCCGGGACAGGGGGCGATCCTACTATGGCTACACCTTC.

This clone was observed a single time. The CDR3 reads CSVPGQGGTEAFF. CDR3 coding DNA: TGCAGCGTACCGGGACAGGGCGGTACTGAAGCTTTCTTT. This chain links TRBV29-1 with TRBJ1-1; 9 nucleotides align to TRBD1. V gave up 6 bases and J gave up 5 bases; unmatched junction bases: 7. The CDR3 is 13 residues long. Germline loops: CDR1 SQVTM, CDR2 ANQGSEA.

The rearrangement uses TRBV9 and TRBJ1-2, with D uncertain. V lost 2 bases and J lost 4, with 6 bases in between. The length of the CDR3 is 12 residues. Germline V gene data show CDR1 as SGDLS and CDR2 as YYNGEE. CDR3 nucleotide sequence: TGTGCCAGCAGCGTCGGGTTCTATGGCTACACCTTC. Encoded protein: CASSVGFYGYTF.

This CDR3 reads CASSLLGLASDTQYF. Here the CDR3 DNA reads TGTGCCAGCAGCTTACTAGGACTAGCTTCCGATACGCAGTATTTT. The chain couples TRBV7-3 to TRBJ2-3; 8 bases fit TRBD2. Germline V CDR1 and CDR2: SGHTA, FQGTGA. V lost 2 bases, J lost 6 bases, and 7 bases stayed unmatched. The CDR3 covers 15 residues.

This clone was recorded once. The V and J genes are TRBV6-6 and TRBJ1-2; tentative D call: TRBD1 (6 bases). The V and J ends lost 0 bases and 7 bases respectively, with 15 bases between them. CDR1 is MNHNY, CDR2 SVGAGI, per germline (reference sequence). The CDR3 consists of 15 residues. In DNA, the CDR3 is TGTGCCAGCAGTTACTCGGGGGGAGGGGGAAGTGGCTACACCTTC. Translation gives CASSYSGGGGSGYTF.

The sample holds a few counts of this clone. DNA of the CDR3: TGTGCCAGCTCACCACAGTCGGCCAGGGATGGAAACACCATATATTTT. Amino acids: CASSPQSARDGNTIYF. The V gene is TRBV18, the J gene TRBJ1-3; the D gene is possibly TRBD1 (5 bases). This CDR3 spans 16 amino acids. Germline assignment: CDR1 KGHSH and CDR2 LQKENI. Trimming removed 1 base at V and 3 bases at J, with 13 bases between.

The chain recombines TRBV19 with TRBJ2-1; 9 nucleotides align to TRBD2. CDR3 length: 13 amino acids. Germline V gene data show CDR1 as LNHDA and CDR2 as SQIVND (reference sequence). The junction had 3 bases not matched to a gene; V was cut back by 3 bases and J by 9 bases. CDR3 amino acids: CASSIGGRGEQFF. The CDR3 bases are TGTGCCAGTAGTATCGGCGGGAGGGGTGAGCAGTTCTTC.

The chain joins TRBV6-5 to TRBJ1-6; D possibly corresponds to TRBD1 (6 bases). Germline V lookup: CDR1 MNHEY, CDR2 SVGAGI. V lost 0 bases to trimming and J lost 5 bases, with 8 bases between them. There are 15 residues in the CDR3. The chain's CDR3 is CASSYSGQHNSPLHF. DNA for the CDR3: TGTGCCAGCAGTTACTCCGGACAGCATAATTCACCCCTCCACTTT.

CDR3 residues: CASGTSGLNEQFF. For the CDR3, the DNA is TGTGCCAGCGGTACTAGCGGGTTAAATGAGCAGTTCTTC. The V and J genes are TRBV6-5 and TRBJ2-1; 9 bases are shared with TRBD2. V lost 8 bases to trimming and J lost 7 bases; unmatched junction nucleotides: 6. Germline CDR1 reads MNHEY; CDR2 reads SVGAGI. The CDR3 length is 13 residues.

A remark on this clone: This specimen includes other DNA sequences encoding the same CDR3. This rearrangement joins TRBV7-9 to TRBJ1-1; D unresolved. This CDR3 has 12 amino acids. Germline lookup yields CDR1 SEHNR and CDR2 FQNEAQ (reference sequence). The germline V and J ends were trimmed by 2 bases and 5 bases, with 6 bases remaining between them. This chain's CDR3 is CASSLTGTEAFF. The CDR3 DNA sequence: TGTGCCAGCAGCTTAACCGGTACTGAAGCTTTCTTT.

The rearrangement joins TRBV27 to TRBJ2-3, with 15 bases fitting TRBD2. CDR1 and CDR2 (germline): MNHEY, SMNVEV (reference sequence). Trimming cost V 11 bases and J 11 bases; bases outside gene matches: 14. The CDR3 is 15 amino acids. The CDR3 nucleotides are TGTGCCGTCCGGACTAGCGGGAGGGGGGGAAATTTGCAGTATTTT. The encoded protein is CAVRTSGRGGNLQYF.

V usage is TRBV27 and J usage is TRBJ2-7; 8 bases are a match to TRBD1. The CDR3 totals 14 residues. Germline loops: CDR1 MNHEY, CDR2 SMNVEV (reference sequence). J was trimmed by 6 bases and V by 3 bases; bases with no gene match: 7. For the CDR3, the DNA is TGTGCCAGCAGTTTCACAGGGGGGATCCGCGAGCAGTACTTC. The encoded protein is CASSFTGGIREQYF.

This chain connects TRBV15 to TRBJ2-7; 14 bases align to TRBD2. Trimming took 0 bases from V and 2 from J; bases not matched to a gene: 15. The CDR3 is made up of 21 amino acids. Germline loops: CDR1 LNHNV, CDR2 YYDKDF (reference sequence). In nucleotides, the CDR3 is TGTGCCACCAGCAGAGATCAGGGTGGACTAGCGGGAGGCCTTTCCACCTACGAGCAGTACTTC. As protein: CATSRDQGGLAGGLSTYEQYF.

The rearrangement uses TRBV4-2 and TRBJ2-7, with D perhaps matching TRBD1 (6 bases). Germline values: CDR1 LGHNA, CDR2 YNFKEQ. The germline V and J ends were trimmed by 1 base and 4 bases, with 20 bases remaining between them. The CDR3 covers 17 residues. CDR3 in DNA: TGTGCCAGCAGCCAAGGACGTGAGGTTAGGGGGATTTACGAGCAGTACTTC. Its translation: CASSQGREVRGIYEQYF.

This chain joins TRBV20-1 and TRBJ2-5; 8 bases fit TRBD2. The V and J ends lost 3 bases and 4 bases, in that order; junction bases with no gene match: 10. Looked up from germline, CDR1 is DFQATT and CDR2 is SNEGSKA (reference sequence). CDR3 length: 15 amino acids. CDR3 region: CSASLPSGRRETQYF. CDR3 DNA sequence: TGCAGTGCTAGTCTCCCCAGCGGGAGAAGAGAGACCCAGTACTTC.

The rearrangement uses TRBV27 and TRBJ2-7; 7 nucleotides match TRBD1. J gave up 6 bases and V 3 bases, and 5 bases lay outside the gene matches. CDR1 and CDR2 (germline): MNHEY, SMNVEV (reference sequence). There are 13 residues in the CDR3. Here the CDR3 reads CASSFGDSSEQYF. The DNA for the CDR3 is TGTGCCAGCAGTTTCGGGGACAGCAGCGAGCAGTACTTC.

The chain has TRBV11-2 and TRBJ2-7, with D hard to call. V was cut by 3 bases and J by 3 bases, with 6 bases left in between. Per germline, CDR1 SGHAT and CDR2 FQNNGV. The CDR3 sequence is 12 residues long. The CDR3 sequence is CASSFNSYEQYF. CDR3 DNA sequence: TGTGCCAGCAGCTTCAATAGCTACGAGCAGTACTTC.

The V and J genes are TRBV5-6 and TRBJ2-7, with TRBD1 matching over 8 bases. This CDR3 is 14 amino acids long. The germline CDR1 and CDR2 sequences are SGHDT and YYEEEE. V was clipped by 4 bases and J by 6 bases; unmatched bases: 9. The CDR3 coding sequence is TGTGCCAGCAGCCCAGGGGGCCCGATTGGCGAGCAGTACTTC. It translates to CASSPGGPIGEQYF.

The V call is TRBV5-6, the J call TRBJ2-6; a weak D match, TRBD1 (6 bases). V lost 4 bases and J 2 bases, leaving 13 bases between the germline ends. The CDR3 runs 16 residues. Germline CDR1 and CDR2: SGHDT and YYEEEE. This chain's CDR3 is CASSHSRGAGANVLTF. CDR3 DNA: TGTGCCAGCAGCCATAGCAGGGGTGCTGGGGCCAACGTCCTGACTTTC.

The rearrangement joins TRBV19 to TRBJ1-6, with D maybe TRBD1 (6 bases). The CDR3 has 14 residues. Germline V gene sequence: CDR1 LNHDA, CDR2 SQIVND (reference sequence). V was cut by 7 bases and J by 7 bases, with 14 bases left in between. CDR3 nucleotides: TGTGCCAGTACTCCGGACAGAGACAATTCACCCCTCCACTTT. Its protein is CASTPDRDNSPLHF.

V and J are TRBV9 and TRBJ1-2; no clear D gene. Germline-derived CDR1 and CDR2 are SGDLS and YYNGEE. CDR3 length equals 11 residues. The V end lost 6 bases, the J end lost 2 bases, and 5 bases lay between the germline ends. The CDR3 region has the DNA TGTGCCAGCAACAGCAACTATGGCTACACCTTC. Encoded protein: CASNSNYGYTF.

The J gene is TRBJ2-1, the V gene TRBV5-4, with D unresolved. The CDR3 has 15 amino acids. Trimming took 0 bases from V and 2 from J, leaving 9 bases between them. Germline V lookup: CDR1 SGHNT, CDR2 YYREEE (reference sequence). CDR3 in amino acids: CASSLGYSTYNEQFF. Written as DNA, the CDR3 is TGTGCCAGCAGCTTGGGGTACTCGACCTACAATGAGCAGTTCTTC.

J is TRBJ2-5 and V is TRBV5-6; TRBD2 aligns across 7 bases. The CDR3 loop spans 13 amino acids. Germline V gives CDR1 SGHDT, CDR2 YYEEEE. The V and J ends lost 4 bases and 5 bases, in that order; junction bases with no gene match: 5. The CDR3 spells CASSRGLEETQYF. The DNA of the CDR3 is TGTGCCAGCAGCCGTGGACTAGAGGAGACCCAGTACTTC.

This clone was found once. This chain connects TRBV4-3 to TRBJ2-7, with 11 bases matching TRBD2. The junction had 4 bases not matched to a gene; V was cut back by 4 bases and J by 2 bases. CDR1 and CDR2 (germline): LGHNA, YSLEER. CDR3 length equals 15 residues. DNA of the CDR3: TGCGCCAGCAGCCTGATAGCGGGAGGGACCTACGAGCAGTACTTC. Translated, it gives CASSLIAGGTYEQYF.

This clone appeared once. V gene TRBV6-2 or TRBV6-3 combines with J gene TRBJ2-1, with TRBD2 identical over 11 bases. Germline V gene lookup returns CDR1 MNHEY and CDR2 SVGEGT. V was pared by 2 bases and J by 4 bases, with 10 bases of the junction left unmatched. The CDR3 length is 18 residues. The CDR3 region has the DNA TGTGCCAGCAGTTACGCCGGACTAGCGGGCCAACATTACAATGAGCAGTTCTTC. Translation gives CASSYAGLAGQHYNEQFF.

The chain employs TRBV10-3 and TRBJ2-1; D is perhaps TRBD1 (6 bases). CDR3 size: 17 residues. The ends were cut back, 2 bases at V and 5 bases at J, with 19 bases in the middle. The germline V gene encodes CDR1 ENHRY and CDR2 SYGVKD. CDR3 nucleotide sequence: TGTGCCATCAGTGAGACGGCAGGGGCCATTGGCAACAATGAGCAGTTCTTC. This sequence encodes CAISETAGAIGNNEQFF.

The V gene is TRBV11-2, the J gene TRBJ2-7; 8 nucleotides line up with TRBD2. V was clipped by 3 bases and J by 2 bases; unmatched bases: 9. Germline CDR1 is SGHAT and CDR2 is FQNNGV. This CDR3 is built from 16 residues. The CDR3 is CASSFTGGQATYEQYF. CDR3 coding DNA: TGTGCCAGCAGCTTCACGGGAGGGCAGGCTACCTACGAGCAGTACTTC.

The chain employs TRBV9 and TRBJ1-5; no firm D call. Trimming shortened V by 2 bases and J by 2 bases, and 5 bases separated the two germline ends. Germline lookup yields CDR1 SGDLS and CDR2 YYNGEE. The CDR3 extends over 13 amino acids. The CDR3 nucleotides are TGTGCCAGCAGCGTCCTCGGCAATCAGCCCCAGCATTTT. Its protein product is CASSVLGNQPQHF.